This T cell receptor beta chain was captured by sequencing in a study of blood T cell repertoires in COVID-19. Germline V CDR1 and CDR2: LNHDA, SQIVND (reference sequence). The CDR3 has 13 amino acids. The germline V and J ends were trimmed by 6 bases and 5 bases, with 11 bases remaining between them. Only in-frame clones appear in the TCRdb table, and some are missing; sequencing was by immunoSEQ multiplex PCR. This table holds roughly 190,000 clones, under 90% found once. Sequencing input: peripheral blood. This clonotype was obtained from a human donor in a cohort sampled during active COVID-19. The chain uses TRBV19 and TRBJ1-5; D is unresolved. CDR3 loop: CASRGGDYQPQHF. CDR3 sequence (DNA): TGTGCCAGTAGGGGCGGGGATTATCAGCCCCAGCATTTT.